This T cell receptor beta chain originates from a study of human T cells and chemical hapten exposure. The overall study: Yields of TCR per sample differed, chiefly owing to small differences in pooled library volume.

Per germline, CDR1 MNHEY and CDR2 SVGEGT. CDR3 size: 15 residues. V lost 4 bases to trimming and J lost 3 bases, with 13 bases between them. This clonotype occurred many times. Its antigen remains unidentified. Study-wide results and caveats: Donors had alopecia, so their immune response may differ from healthy people's. Sensitizing to DPC left TCRs with a frequency above 1 in 1000 unaltered.

Individual cDNA molecules had unique molecular identifiers attached to them by the library. TCRdb itself ran the RACE reads through MiXCR, one entry per CDR3 protein. The table includes roughly 100,000 distinct CDR3 sequences, approximately 12% detected once. The time point denotes: pre-sensitization, week 0. The treatment is: therapeutic diphenylcyclopropenone sensitization with weekly scalp DPC. The origin of this receptor is a woman in her forties or fifties with alopecia areata. Some clones in this sample may be carry-over from other donors' samples. The material sequenced was whole blood, taken in connection with sensitization to the hapten diphenylcyclopropenone (DPC). This chain joins TRBV6-2 or TRBV6-3 and TRBJ2-1, with D maybe TRBD2 (5 bases). CDR3 in DNA: TGTGCCAGCAGTTCAGCCTCGACTAACTACAATGAGCAGTTCTTC. Encoded protein: CASSSASTNYNEQFF.